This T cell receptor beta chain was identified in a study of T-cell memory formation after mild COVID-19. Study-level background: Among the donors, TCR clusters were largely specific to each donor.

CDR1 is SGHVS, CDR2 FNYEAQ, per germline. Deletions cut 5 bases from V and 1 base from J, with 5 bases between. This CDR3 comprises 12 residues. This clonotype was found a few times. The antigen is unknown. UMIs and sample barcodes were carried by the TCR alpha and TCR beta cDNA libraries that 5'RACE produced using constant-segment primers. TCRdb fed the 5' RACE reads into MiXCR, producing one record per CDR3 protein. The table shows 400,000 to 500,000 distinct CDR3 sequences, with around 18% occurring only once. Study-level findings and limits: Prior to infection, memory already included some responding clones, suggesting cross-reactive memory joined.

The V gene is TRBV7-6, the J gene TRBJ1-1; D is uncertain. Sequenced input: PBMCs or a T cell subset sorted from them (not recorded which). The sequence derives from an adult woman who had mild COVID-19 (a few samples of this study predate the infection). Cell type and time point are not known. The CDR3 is CASSQQNTEAFF. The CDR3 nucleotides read TGTGCCAGCAGCCAACAGAACACTGAAGCTTTCTTT.